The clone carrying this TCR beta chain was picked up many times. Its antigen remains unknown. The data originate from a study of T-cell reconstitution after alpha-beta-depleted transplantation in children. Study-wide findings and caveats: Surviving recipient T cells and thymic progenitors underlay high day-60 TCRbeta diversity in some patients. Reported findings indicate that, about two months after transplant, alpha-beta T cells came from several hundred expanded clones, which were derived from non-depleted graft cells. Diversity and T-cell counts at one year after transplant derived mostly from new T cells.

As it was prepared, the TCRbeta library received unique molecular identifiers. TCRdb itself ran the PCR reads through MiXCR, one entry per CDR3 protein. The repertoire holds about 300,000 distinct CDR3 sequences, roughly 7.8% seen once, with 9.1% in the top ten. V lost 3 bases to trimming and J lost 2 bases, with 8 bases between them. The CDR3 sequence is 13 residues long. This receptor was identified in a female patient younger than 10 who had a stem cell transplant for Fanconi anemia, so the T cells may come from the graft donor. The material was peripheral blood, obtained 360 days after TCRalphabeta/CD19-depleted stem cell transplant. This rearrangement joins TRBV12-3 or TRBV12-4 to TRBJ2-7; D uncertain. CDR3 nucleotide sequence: TGTGCCAGCAGTTTTTCGAGGACCTACGAGCAGTACTTC. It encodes CASSFSRTYEQYF.